This note documents a single TCR beta chain sequence. Its antigen remains unknown. The sample belongs to a study of cytomegalovirus exposure and HLA in healthy donors. Across the study: There were about 85 million unique TCRs (from HLA-typed donors) in an early data release. The study's findings and limits: A few V segments could not be told apart, such as TRBV6-2 and TRBV6-3, and were left out. Presence/absence analyses rested on an assumption that sequencing depth was roughly uniform across donors.

This PCR relied on a set of 60 Vbeta primers and 13 Jbeta primers. Sequencing used immunoSEQ multiplex PCR; TCRdb keeps in-frame clones, though not all of them. Of about 190,000 clones listed, over 70% are singletons. V was shortened by 0 bases and J by 6 bases, with 14 bases between the two germline ends. The germline V gene encodes CDR1 LGHNA and CDR2 YNFKEQ. This CDR3 has 15 amino acids. V and J are TRBV4-2 and TRBJ1-1; D is unclear. Sequencing was carried out using PBMCs. The source is a young woman in good health and CMV-seronegative. CDR3 sequence: CASSQDSPGSPEAFF. The CDR3 nucleotides are TGTGCCAGCAGCCAAGATAGCCCCGGTAGCCCTGAAGCTTTCTTT.